This TCR beta chain was documented in a study of OX40 agonist ivuxolimab in advanced cancers. Whole-study context: Partial responses occurred in Three dose-escalation patients, one with hepatocellular carcinoma and two with cutaneous melanoma.

Of note for this clone: Its antigen is undetermined.

Study-wide results and caveats: It was also the case that some nonresponders had low normalized T-cell clonal expansion.

Here immunoSEQ multiplex PCR was the method, and the copy in TCRdb shows in-frame clones only, minus some. In the table there are 12,000 or so clones, around four fifths of which are singletons. V lost 5 bases and J lost 3, with 11 bases in between. The CDR3 runs to 13 residues. Germline V gene data show CDR1 as SGHVS and CDR2 as FNYEAQ. The sequencing here drew on CD4+ or CD8+ T cells sorted from blood, taken in a trial of the OX40 agonist ivuxolimab. This chain connects TRBV7-6 to TRBJ2-7; D tentatively fits TRBD1 or TRBD2 (5 bases each). The receptor was isolated from an adult with an advanced solid tumor such as melanoma, head and neck, liver or kidney cancer. The CDR3 region has the DNA TGTGCCAGCAGCCCCCGGGACCACTACGAGCAGTACTTC. This encodes CASSPRDHYEQYF.